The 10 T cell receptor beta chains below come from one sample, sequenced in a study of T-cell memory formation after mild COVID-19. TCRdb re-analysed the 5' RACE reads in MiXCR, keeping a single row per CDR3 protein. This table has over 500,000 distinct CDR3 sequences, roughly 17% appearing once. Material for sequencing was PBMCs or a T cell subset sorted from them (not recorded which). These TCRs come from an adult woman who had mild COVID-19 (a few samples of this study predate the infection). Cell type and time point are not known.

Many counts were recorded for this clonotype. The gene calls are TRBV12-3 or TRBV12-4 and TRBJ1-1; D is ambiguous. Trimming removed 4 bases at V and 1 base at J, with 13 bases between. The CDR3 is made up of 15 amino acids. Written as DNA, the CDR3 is TGTGCCAGCAGTTCGGCCTGGACGGGGAACACTGAAGCTTTCTTT. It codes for CASSSAWTGNTEAFF.

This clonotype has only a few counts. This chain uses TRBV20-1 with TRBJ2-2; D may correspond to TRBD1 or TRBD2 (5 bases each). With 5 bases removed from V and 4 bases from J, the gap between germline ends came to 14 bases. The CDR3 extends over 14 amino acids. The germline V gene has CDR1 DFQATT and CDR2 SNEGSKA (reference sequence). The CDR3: CSADSGTRTGELFF. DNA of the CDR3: TGCAGTGCTGATTCCGGGACCCGCACCGGGGAGCTGTTTTTT.

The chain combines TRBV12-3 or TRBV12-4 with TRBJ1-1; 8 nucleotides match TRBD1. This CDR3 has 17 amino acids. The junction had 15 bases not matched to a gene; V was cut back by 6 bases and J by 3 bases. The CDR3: CASSHTGTGSGYTEAFF. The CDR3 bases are TGTGCCAGCAGCCATACCGGGACAGGCAGCGGCTACACTGAAGCTTTCTTT.

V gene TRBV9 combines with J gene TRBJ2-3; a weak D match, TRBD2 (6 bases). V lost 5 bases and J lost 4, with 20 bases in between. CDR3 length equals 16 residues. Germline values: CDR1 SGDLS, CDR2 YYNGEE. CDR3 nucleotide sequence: TGTGCCAGCAGTCCCTTCGGGGGAGCCGTACCAGATACGCAGTATTTT. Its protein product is CASSPFGGAVPDTQYF.

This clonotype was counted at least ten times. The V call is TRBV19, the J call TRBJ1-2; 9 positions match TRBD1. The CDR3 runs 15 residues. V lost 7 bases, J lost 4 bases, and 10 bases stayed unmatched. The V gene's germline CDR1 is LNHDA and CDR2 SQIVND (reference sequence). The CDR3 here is CASNPADRGAYGYTF. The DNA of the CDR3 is TGTGCCAGTAATCCCGCCGACAGGGGGGCCTATGGCTACACCTTC.

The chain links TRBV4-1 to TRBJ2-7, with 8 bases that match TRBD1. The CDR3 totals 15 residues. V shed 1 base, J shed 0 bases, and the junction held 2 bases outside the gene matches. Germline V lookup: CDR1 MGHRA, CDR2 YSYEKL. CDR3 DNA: TGCGCCAGCAGCCAAGGGACAGGGAACTCCTACGAGCAGTACTTC. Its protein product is CASSQGTGNSYEQYF.

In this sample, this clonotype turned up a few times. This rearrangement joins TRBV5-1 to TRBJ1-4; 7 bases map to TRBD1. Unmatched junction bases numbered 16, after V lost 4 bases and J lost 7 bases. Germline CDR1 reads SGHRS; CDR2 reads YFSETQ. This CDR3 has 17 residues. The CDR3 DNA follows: TGCGCCAGCAGCCCGAATGGCCCAGGGGGTATGGGTGAAAAACTGTTTTTT. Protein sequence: CASSPNGPGGMGEKLFF.

The CDR3 DNA reads as TGTGCCACCAGTGTGGGACTAGGGAACGTGGGTGAGCAGTTCTTC. Protein sequence: CATSVGLGNVGEQFF. This rearrangement joins TRBV24-1 to TRBJ2-1; 8 positions match TRBD2. The CDR3 is made up of 15 amino acids. After removal of 5 bases from V and 9 bases from J, the junction contained 11 bases not matched to a gene. The germline V gene has CDR1 KGHDR and CDR2 SFDVKD.

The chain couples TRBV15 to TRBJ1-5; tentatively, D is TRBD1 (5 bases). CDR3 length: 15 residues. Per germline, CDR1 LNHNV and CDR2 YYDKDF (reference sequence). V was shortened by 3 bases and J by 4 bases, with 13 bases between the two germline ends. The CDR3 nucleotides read TGTGCCACCAGCAGGATGGGGGGAGAAAATCAGCCCCAGCATTTT. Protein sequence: CATSRMGGENQPQHF.

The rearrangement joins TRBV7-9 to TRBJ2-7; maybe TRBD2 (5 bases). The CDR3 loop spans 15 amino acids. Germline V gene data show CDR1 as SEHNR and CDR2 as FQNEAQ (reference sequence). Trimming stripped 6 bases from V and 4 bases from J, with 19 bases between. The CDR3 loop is CASRPLSGIKYEQYF. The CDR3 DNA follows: TGTGCCAGCAGACCCCTGTCGGGGATCAAATACGAGCAGTACTTC.